The 8 T cell receptor beta chains given below trace back to one sample, sequenced in a study of T cells in Graves' hyperthyroidism and ophthalmopathy. Researchers amplified the TCR beta CDR3 regions from RNA transcripts. Carried out on the TCR CDR3, a first-round RT-PCR used the HTBI primer set. In TCRdb, the multiplex PCR reads were re-called with MiXCR into one record per CDR3 protein. This sample yields about 710,000 distinct CDR3 sequences, of which about a sixth are seen a single time; 8.4% belongs to the top ten. The sequenced sample was blood. The receptors here all came from a man aged 18 to 30 with Graves' hyperthyroidism.

This clonotype was found a few times. The chain carries TRBV12-5 and TRBJ2-1; D not resolved. There are 14 residues in the CDR3. The V gene's germline CDR1 is LGHNT and CDR2 FRNRAP. Trimming left V 1 base short and J 9 bases short, with 13 bases between. The CDR3 nucleotides read TGTGCTAGTGGTTTGGGGTGGGGTGGGGTTGAGCAGTTCTTC. This sequence encodes CASGLGWGGVEQFF.

The sample holds a few counts of this clonotype. This sequence joins TRBV20-1 and TRBJ1-2; possible D gene TRBD1, 5 bases. Trimming shortened V by 0 bases and J by 3 bases, and 14 bases separated the two germline ends. The germline V gene has CDR1 DFQATT and CDR2 SNEGSKA (reference sequence). CDR3 length equals 15 residues. CDR3 amino acids: CSARDVGGMDYGYTF. CDR3 nucleotide sequence: TGCAGTGCTAGAGATGTGGGGGGGATGGACTATGGCTACACCTTC.

This clonotype was seen ten or more times. The chain is built from TRBV6-1 and TRBJ2-1; no firm D call. CDR1 is MNHNS and CDR2 is SASEGT in the germline V gene. Trimming took 1 base from V and 0 from J, leaving 4 bases between them. The CDR3 spans 14 residues. The CDR3 is CASSEDVSYNEQFF. Written as DNA, the CDR3 is TGTGCCAGCAGTGAAGATGTCTCCTACAATGAGCAGTTCTTC.

This clonotype occurred a few times. The chain employs TRBV6-1 and TRBJ2-3, with D possibly called TRBD1 or TRBD2 (5 bases each). Per the germline V gene, CDR1 is MNHNS and CDR2 is SASEGT. The CDR3 consists of 16 residues. V lost 8 bases, J lost 1 base, and 19 bases lay in between. The CDR3 reads CASRGASLSGTDTQYF. The DNA of the CDR3 is TGTGCCAGCCGAGGGGCCAGCTTATCCGGCACAGATACGCAGTATTTT.

This clonotype showed up just once. The rearrangement joins TRBV11-2 to TRBJ1-1; D might be TRBD1 (5 bases). The germline V and J ends were trimmed by 5 bases and 6 bases, with 13 bases remaining between them. The CDR3 has 13 residues. Per germline, CDR1 SGHAT and CDR2 FQNNGV. The CDR3 DNA is TGTGCCAGCAGCCAAAGGGGAGCCCCTGAAGCTTTCTTT. Protein: CASSQRGAPEAFF.

This clonotype was recorded many times. The V gene is TRBV30, the J gene TRBJ1-2; 7 positions agree with TRBD1. The ends lost 5 bases at V and 2 bases at J; junction bases unmatched: 2. Germline CDR1 and CDR2: GTSNPN and SVGIG (reference sequence). This CDR3 is 12 amino acids long. CDR3 in DNA: TGTGCCTGGCGGACAGGAAACTATGGCTACACCTTC. The encoded protein is CAWRTGNYGYTF.

This clonotype was picked up many times. The chain uses TRBV24-1 and TRBJ1-2; D unclear. The CDR3 has 12 amino acids. V shed 3 bases and J shed 4 bases, with 5 bases lying between them. Germline V gene data show CDR1 as KGHDR and CDR2 as SFDVKD. The CDR3 bases are TGTGCCACCAGTGATGGCGTCTATGGCTACACCTTC. Residues: CATSDGVYGYTF.

This clonotype showed up just a few times. The chain couples TRBV7-2 to TRBJ2-7, with D unresolved. This CDR3 contains 16 residues. The germline V and J ends were trimmed by 5 bases and 1 base, with 18 bases remaining between them. Germline loops: CDR1 SGHTA, CDR2 FQGNSA. The CDR3 region has the DNA TGTGCCAGCAGCCTGGGTGGAAAAAGGGCGTCCTACGAGCAGTACTTC. Translated: CASSLGGKRASYEQYF.